Presented here are 7 T cell receptor beta chains from one specimen sequenced in a study of identical twins. TCRdb analysed the 5' RACE reads with MiXCR anew, one entry per CDR3 protein. The sample lists 280,000 or so distinct CDR3 sequences, more than 6.5% occurring once. These data were also filed under a second study, of yellow fever vaccine responses in identical twins.

The specimen was memory (CD45RO+) T cells sorted from blood. These receptors originate from a woman aged 18-30 years in good health.

This clonotype has a count of ten or more. The V and J genes are TRBV7-2 and TRBJ2-3; 11 nucleotides align to TRBD2. V shed 7 bases and J 0 bases; nucleotides not matched to a gene: 6. Germline V gene sequence: CDR1 SGHTA, CDR2 FQGNSA. The CDR3 runs to 16 residues. The CDR3 is CASTQRLAGSTDTQYF. CDR3 nucleotides: TGTGCCAGCACTCAAAGACTAGCGGGAAGCACAGATACGCAGTATTTT.

The rearrangement links TRBV10-3 to TRBJ2-1, with D unresolved. Trimming left V 6 bases short and J 9 bases short, with 15 bases between. Germline loops: CDR1 ENHRY, CDR2 SYGVKD. This CDR3 is 13 amino acids long. The CDR3 DNA is TGTGCCATCAGCGGGTCTTCGAGGAGTGAGCAGTTCTTC. This sequence encodes CAISGSSRSEQFF.

This clonotype came up a few times. The chain joins TRBV19 to TRBJ2-3; D remains ambiguous. The CDR3 totals 14 residues. Trimming took 3 bases from V and 2 from J, leaving 9 bases between them. Germline V gene lookup returns CDR1 LNHDA and CDR2 SQIVND (reference sequence). The CDR3 spells CASSMATVTDTQYF. The CDR3, as DNA: TGTGCCAGTAGTATGGCTACCGTCACAGATACGCAGTATTTT.

The table lists this clonotype with a few counts. As DNA, the CDR3 is TGCGCCAGCCAGAAGGGGGGCGGCGAGACCCAGTACTTC. It codes for CASQKGGGETQYF. The chain joins TRBV10-1 to TRBJ2-5; D could derive from TRBD1 or TRBD2 (6 bases each). The ends were cut back, 8 bases at V and 5 bases at J, with 15 bases in the middle. This CDR3 region has 13 residues. Germline values: CDR1 WNHNN, CDR2 SYGVQD (reference sequence).

This clonotype was recorded at least ten times. The V gene is TRBV7-2, the J gene TRBJ1-1, with D perhaps matching TRBD1 (5 bases). Per the germline V gene, CDR1 is SGHTA and CDR2 is FQGNSA. The CDR3 sequence is 13 residues long. V was cut by 5 bases and J by 11 bases, with 18 bases left in between. The CDR3, as DNA: TGTGCCAGCAGCGCGATAGGGGCCCTGATCGCTTTCTTT. Residues: CASSAIGALIAFF. Full variable domain (missing parts from reference TRBV7-2 and TRBJ1-1): GAGVSQSPSNKVTEKGKDVELRCDPISGHTALYWYRQSLGQGLEFLIYFQGNSAPDKSGLPSDRFSAERTGGSVSTLTIQRTQQEDSAVYLCASSAIGALIAFFGQGTRLTVV.

This clonotype was detected many times. The rearrangement joins TRBV7-9 to TRBJ1-1; D not certain. Germline V lookup: CDR1 SEHNR, CDR2 FQNEAQ (reference sequence). Trimming cost V 0 bases and J 0 bases, with 8 bases left between them. The CDR3 is 15 amino acids. The CDR3 sequence is CASSLALGMNTEAFF. In DNA, the CDR3 is TGTGCCAGCAGCTTAGCTCTGGGGATGAACACTGAAGCTTTCTTT. Variable domain in full (rest from reference TRBV7-9 and TRBJ1-1): DTGVSQNPRHKITKRGQNVTFRCDPISEHNRLYWYRQTLGQGPEFLTYFQNEAQLEKSRLLSDRFSAERPKGSFSTLEIQRTEQGDSAMYLCASSLALGMNTEAFFGQGTRLTVV.

There are a few counts of this clonotype. The rearrangement joins TRBV14 to TRBJ1-2, with D possibly TRBD1 on 6 matching bases. V was shortened by 0 bases and J by 6 bases, with 17 bases between the two germline ends. CDR3 length: 16 amino acids. The germline V gene encodes CDR1 SGHDN and CDR2 FVKESK. CDR3 protein: CASSQDETGAGDGYTF. The CDR3 DNA reads TGTGCCAGCAGCCAAGATGAGACGGGGGCTGGGGATGGCTACACCTTC.